Below, 24 T cell receptor beta chains from the same sample are listed, as sequenced in a study of control samples from healthy donors and cancer patients. TCRdb's copy holds only in-frame clones and misses some; the assay was immunoSEQ multiplex PCR. The table includes fewer than 90,000 clones, approximately 89% detected once. The sample comprised blood. The source is a man aged 45-65 years in good health.

The genes are TRBV6-6 and TRBJ1-1, with D perhaps TRBD1 (5 bases). The CDR3 loop spans 14 amino acids. Germline V CDR1 and CDR2: MNHNY, SVGAGI (reference sequence). V was clipped by 0 bases and J by 6 bases, with 11 bases between them. DNA of the CDR3: TGTGCCAGCAGTTACTCGATCAGGGCGTCTGAAGCTTTCTTT. Its protein product is CASSYSIRASEAFF.

The rearrangement joins TRBV24-1 to TRBJ2-2; 9 positions agree with TRBD2. V lost 4 bases, J lost 6 bases, and 8 bases stayed unmatched. The CDR3 is 16 residues long. Germline CDR1 is KGHDR and CDR2 is SFDVKD. For the CDR3, the DNA is TGTGCCACCAGTGACCCCAGAGCGGGGGGACCCGGGGAGCTGTTTTTT. Amino acids: CATSDPRAGGPGELFF.

V gene TRBV4-3 combines with J gene TRBJ1-3; D call uncertain. CDR1 LGHNA and CDR2 YSLEER come from the germline V gene. This CDR3 region has 15 residues. V was shortened by 1 base and J by 0 bases, with 7 bases between the two germline ends. The CDR3 coding sequence is TGCGCCAGCAGCCAAGTCCTTAGCTCTGGAAACACCATATATTTT. It yields the protein CASSQVLSSGNTIYF.

The chain carries TRBV30 and TRBJ2-7; 13 bases line up with TRBD2. CDR3 length equals 16 residues. The V and J ends lost 0 bases and 5 bases, in that order; junction bases with no gene match: 7. Germline lookup yields CDR1 GTSNPN and CDR2 SVGIG (reference sequence). The DNA for the CDR3 is TGTGCCTGGAGTGTAAACGGACTAGCGGGAGTCCACGAGCAGTACTTC. This gives the protein CAWSVNGLAGVHEQYF.

The chain recombines TRBV2 with TRBJ1-1; tentative D call: TRBD1 (6 bases). Trimming stripped 7 bases from V and 4 bases from J, with 16 bases between. CDR1 is SNHLY, CDR2 FYNNEI, per germline. The CDR3 has 14 amino acids. The DNA for the CDR3 is TGTGCCAGCATGACCAGGGGACGCGGCACTGAAGCTTTCTTT. It encodes CASMTRGRGTEAFF.

The V gene is TRBV5-4, the J gene TRBJ2-2, with D unclear. CDR1 and CDR2 (germline): SGHNT, YYREEE (reference sequence). V lost 7 bases and J lost 3, with 19 bases in between. This CDR3 has 16 residues. The CDR3 reads CASAPLRAQDTGELFF. CDR3 bases: TGTGCCAGCGCCCCGCTGAGAGCTCAGGACACCGGGGAGCTGTTTTTT. Full variable domain (rest looked up from reference TRBV5-4 and TRBJ2-2): ETGVTQSPTHLIKTRGQQVTLRCSSQSGHNTVSWYQQALGQGPQFIFQYYREEENGRGNFPPRFSGLQFPNYSSELNVNALELDDSALYLCASAPLRAQDTGELFFGEGSRLTVL.

This clone appeared a single time. The gene calls are TRBV7-8 and TRBJ2-7, with TRBD2 matching 7 bases. The junction had 3 bases not matched to a gene; V was cut back by 5 bases and J by 2 bases. The CDR3 consists of 13 residues. Looked up from germline, CDR1 is SGHVS and CDR2 is FQNEAQ. CDR3 sequence reads: CASSPLAAYEQYF. CDR3 in DNA: TGTGCCAGCAGCCCTCTAGCGGCCTACGAGCAGTACTTC.

The chain couples TRBV9 to TRBJ2-1; D remains ambiguous. Trimming shortened V by 3 bases and J by 4 bases, and 5 bases separated the two germline ends. The CDR3 has 12 amino acids. Germline loops: CDR1 SGDLS, CDR2 YYNGEE. The CDR3 DNA follows: TGTGCCAGCAGCGAGACTTACAATGAGCAGTTCTTC. This encodes CASSETYNEQFF.

The chain is built from TRBV6-2 or TRBV6-3 and TRBJ2-3; 12 bases align to TRBD2. The junction had 10 bases not matched to a gene; V was cut back by 6 bases and J by 0 bases. Germline CDR1 reads MNHEY; CDR2 reads SVGEGT. The CDR3 loop spans 18 amino acids. Written as DNA, the CDR3 is TGTGCCAGCAGCCCCGGACTAGCGGGGCCTACTAGCACAGATACGCAGTATTTT. Amino acid sequence: CASSPGLAGPTSTDTQYF.

A single count supports this clone. The rearrangement links TRBV24-1 to TRBJ1-1; the match to TRBD1 covers 7 bases. This CDR3 region has 12 residues. Per germline, CDR1 KGHDR and CDR2 SFDVKD. Trimming at V came to 3 bases and at J to 6 bases, leaving 0 bases not matched to a gene. The CDR3 protein is CATSDGTAEAFF. The CDR3 region has the DNA TGTGCCACCAGTGATGGGACAGCTGAAGCTTTCTTT.

The chain employs TRBV12-3 or TRBV12-4 and TRBJ2-2; D is possibly TRBD2 (7 bases). The CDR3 contains 13 residues. Trimming stripped 6 bases from V and 6 bases from J, with 11 bases between. The CDR3 DNA reads TGTGCCAGCAGCTGGGGGGGGCCCGGGGAGCTGTTTTTT. This gives the protein CASSWGGPGELFF.

The chain has TRBV25-1 and TRBJ1-3; 7 nucleotides align to TRBD1. The CDR3 is 15 amino acids. Trimming at V came to 4 bases and at J to 0 bases, leaving 3 bases not matched to a gene. CDR1 is MGHDK, CDR2 SYGVNS, per germline. The CDR3 loop reads CASSARDSSGNTIYF. CDR3 sequence (DNA): TGTGCCAGCAGTGCCCGGGACAGCTCTGGAAACACCATATATTTT.

This chain links TRBV19 with TRBJ2-1, with D tentatively TRBD1 or TRBD2 (5 bases each). Germline-derived CDR1 and CDR2 are LNHDA and SQIVND (reference sequence). The length of the CDR3 is 17 residues. The ends were cut back, 3 bases at V and 2 bases at J, with 17 bases in the middle. The CDR3 DNA sequence: TGTGCCAGTAGTATGAGGAGGCTACTGGGGGCCTACAATGAGCAGTTCTTC. Amino acids: CASSMRRLLGAYNEQFF.

The CDR3 is CASSERAGEGYTF. The CDR3 DNA sequence: TGTGCCAGCAGTGAACGGGCAGGGGAAGGCTACACCTTC. The rearrangement links TRBV25-1 to TRBJ1-2, with TRBD1 as a possible D gene (6 bases). CDR1 and CDR2 (germline): MGHDK, SYGVNS. The germline V and J ends were trimmed by 2 bases and 8 bases, with 12 bases remaining between them. This CDR3 region has 13 residues.

The chain uses TRBV18 and TRBJ2-2; D remains ambiguous. Per the germline V gene, CDR1 is KGHSH and CDR2 is LQKENI. V dropped 0 bases and J dropped 4 bases, with 3 bases sitting between them. The length of the CDR3 is 13 residues. CDR3 sequence: CASSPPTTGELFF. In DNA, the CDR3 is TGTGCCAGCTCACCACCGACCACCGGGGAGCTGTTTTTT.

The J gene is TRBJ1-4, the V gene TRBV19; no reliable D call. V was shortened by 8 bases and J by 12 bases, with 13 bases between the two germline ends. In germline, CDR1 is LNHDA, CDR2 SQIVND (reference sequence). The CDR3 runs 11 residues. CDR3: CASVAGAELFF. Written as DNA, the CDR3 is TGTGCCAGTGTAGCAGGAGCGGAACTGTTTTTT.

This clone was counted once. The chain joins TRBV7-2 to TRBJ1-4; a possible D gene is TRBD1 (6 bases). Germline CDR1 is SGHTA and CDR2 is FQGNSA. Between the trimmed V and J ends, which lost 5 bases and 8 bases, there was a span of 18 bases. The CDR3 runs 15 residues. The CDR3: CASSRAGQMLEKLFF. The CDR3 region has the DNA TGTGCCAGCAGCCGGGCGGGACAAATGCTCGAAAAACTGTTTTTT.

The chain has TRBV15 and TRBJ1-1; 8 bases line up with TRBD1. Germline CDR1 reads LNHNV; CDR2 reads YYDKDF (reference sequence). This CDR3 has 14 amino acids. Trimming cost V 1 base and J 7 bases; bases outside gene matches: 5. CDR3 sequence: CATSRGDRSYEAFF. As DNA, the CDR3 is TGTGCCACCAGCAGAGGGGACAGGTCATATGAAGCTTTCTTT.

The chain links TRBV5-6 to TRBJ2-3; D is undetermined. This CDR3 comprises 15 residues. Between the trimmed V and J ends, which lost 4 bases and 0 bases, there was a span of 12 bases. Germline loops: CDR1 SGHDT, CDR2 YYEEEE. The DNA of the CDR3 is TGTGCCAGCAGCCGTGGACCTATTAGCACAGATACGCAGTATTTT. It specifies CASSRGPISTDTQYF.

A few counts support this clone. The V call is TRBV7-2, the J call TRBJ2-7; no definite D call. The CDR3 extends over 16 amino acids. CDR1 and CDR2 (germline): SGHTA, FQGNSA. The V end was cut by 0 bases, the J end by 5 bases, with 17 bases between. The CDR3 loop is CASSLAVTDPSHEQYF. CDR3 sequence (DNA): TGTGCCAGCAGCTTAGCCGTAACCGACCCCAGCCACGAGCAGTACTTC.

In its sample, this clone was seen a few times. The chain couples TRBV19 to TRBJ1-2; D ambiguous. This CDR3 spans 13 amino acids. Per germline, CDR1 LNHDA and CDR2 SQIVND (reference sequence). Deletions cut 3 bases from V and 5 bases from J, with 10 bases between. The CDR3 sequence: CASSIPPGYGYTF. In DNA, the CDR3 is TGTGCCAGTAGTATTCCCCCCGGGTATGGCTACACCTTC.

This clone was detected once. The genes are TRBV5-6 and TRBJ2-5, with D possibly TRBD2 on 6 matching bases. V was trimmed by 3 bases and J by 5 bases, leaving 14 bases between them. The CDR3 contains 14 residues. Germline V gene sequence: CDR1 SGHDT, CDR2 YYEEEE. The CDR3, as DNA: TGTGCCAGCAGCTCCGTTTCGCGGGGCGAGACCCAGTACTTC. Translated: CASSSVSRGETQYF. The full variable domain, its missing parts supplied by reference TRBV5-6 and TRBJ2-5, is DAGVTQSPTHLIKTRGQQVTLRCSPKSGHDTVSWYQQALGQGPQFIFQYYEEEERQRGNFPDRFSGHQFPNYSSELNVNALLLGDSALYLCASSSVSRGETQYFGPGTRLLVL.

The rearrangement links TRBV5-1 to TRBJ2-1, with 15 positions matching TRBD2. Per the germline V gene, CDR1 is SGHRS and CDR2 is YFSETQ. The CDR3 runs to 16 residues. J lost 9 bases, V lost 4 bases, and 8 bases had no gene match. Here the CDR3 reads CASSPGTSGRFGEQFF. CDR3 DNA: TGCGCCAGCAGCCCAGGGACTAGCGGGAGGTTTGGTGAGCAGTTCTTC.

This clone was counted a few times. This chain links TRBV10-2 with TRBJ1-6; possibly TRBD1 for D (5 bases). Germline V gives CDR1 WSHSY, CDR2 SAAADI. CDR3 size: 14 residues. The V end was cut by 4 bases, the J end by 8 bases, with 12 bases between. CDR3 amino acids: CASSVRQGHSPLHF. DNA for the CDR3: TGCGCCAGCAGTGTCCGCCAGGGCCATTCACCCCTCCACTTT.